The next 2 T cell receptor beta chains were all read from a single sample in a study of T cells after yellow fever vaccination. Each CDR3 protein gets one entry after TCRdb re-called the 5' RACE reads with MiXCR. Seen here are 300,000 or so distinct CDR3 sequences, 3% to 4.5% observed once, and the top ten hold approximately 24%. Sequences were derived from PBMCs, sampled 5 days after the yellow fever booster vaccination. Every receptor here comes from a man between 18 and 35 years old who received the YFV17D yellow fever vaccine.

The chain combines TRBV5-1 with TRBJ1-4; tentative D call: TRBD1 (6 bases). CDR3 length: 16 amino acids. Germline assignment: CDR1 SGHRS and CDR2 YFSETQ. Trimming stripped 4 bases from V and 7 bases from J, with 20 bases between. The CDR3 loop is CASSRIRQAGGEKLFF. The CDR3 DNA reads TGCGCCAGCAGCAGGATCCGACAGGCTGGGGGTGAAAAACTGTTTTTT.

Here the CDR3 DNA reads TGTGCCAGCAGCAACCTGGGACAGGGGCCTGGCTACACCTTC. Translating gives CASSNLGQGPGYTF. V usage is TRBV9 and J usage is TRBJ1-2, with TRBD1 matching over 10 bases. Per the germline V gene, CDR1 is SGDLS and CDR2 is YYNGEE. The V and J ends lost 4 bases and 7 bases, in that order; junction bases with no gene match: 7. The CDR3 runs 14 residues.